This T cell receptor beta chain was obtained from a study of blood T cell repertoires in COVID-19. Study in general: The United States, Italy and Spain were the sources of the acute and convalescent COVID-19 samples.

The authors' processing: Estimation of nucleated cell counts was performed using reference gene primer amplification. Repertoires were generated with immunoSEQ multiplex PCR, while TCRdb's copy carries only in-frame clones and drops some. V and J calls and clone size are given by that table; D and trimming were obtained from the DNA. This table has 200,000 to 300,000 clones, 80% to 90% appearing once. Germline V gives CDR1 SEHNR, CDR2 FQNEAQ (reference sequence). Trimming left V 8 bases short and J 1 base short, with 9 bases between. This CDR3 comprises 12 residues. The clonotype was recovered from a woman aged 40 to 49 with acute or convalescent COVID-19. The sample consisted of peripheral blood. V usage is TRBV7-9 and J usage is TRBJ2-7; possibly TRBD2 for D (5 bases). The CDR3: CASPTGSYEQYV. The CDR3 DNA is TGTGCCAGCCCTACGGGGTCCTACGAGCAGTACGTC.